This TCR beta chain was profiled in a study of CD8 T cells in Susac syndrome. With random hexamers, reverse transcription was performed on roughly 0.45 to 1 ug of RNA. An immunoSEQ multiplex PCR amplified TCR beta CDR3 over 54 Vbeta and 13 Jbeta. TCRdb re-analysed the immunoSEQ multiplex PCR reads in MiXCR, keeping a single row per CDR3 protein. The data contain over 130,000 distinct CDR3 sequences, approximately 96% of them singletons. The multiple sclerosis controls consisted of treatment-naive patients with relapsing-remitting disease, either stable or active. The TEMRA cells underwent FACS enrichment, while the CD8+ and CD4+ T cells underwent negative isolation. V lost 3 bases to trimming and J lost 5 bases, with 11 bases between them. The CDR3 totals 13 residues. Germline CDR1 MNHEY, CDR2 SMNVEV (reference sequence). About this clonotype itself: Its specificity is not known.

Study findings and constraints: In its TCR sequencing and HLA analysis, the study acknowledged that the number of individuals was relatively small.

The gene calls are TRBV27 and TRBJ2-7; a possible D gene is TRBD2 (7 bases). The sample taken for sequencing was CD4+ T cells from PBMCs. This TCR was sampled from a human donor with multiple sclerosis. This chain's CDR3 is CASSFQGRDEQYF. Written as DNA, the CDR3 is TGTGCCAGCAGTTTCCAGGGGAGGGACGAGCAGTACTTC.